Following are 27 T cell receptor beta chains from one sample sequenced in a study of identical twins. TCRdb ran MiXCR on the 5' RACE reads and lists one entry per CDR3 protein. The table shows 540,000 or so distinct CDR3 sequences, with approximately 20% occurring only once. This same sample was also part of a study on yellow fever vaccine responses in identical twins.

The sample comprised CD4+ T cells sorted from blood. The receptors were gathered from a woman aged 18-29 years in good health.

This clonotype was counted only a few times. This chain connects TRBV9 to TRBJ2-1, with TRBD2 matching 10 bases. After removal of 0 bases from V and 8 bases from J, the junction contained 11 bases not matched to a gene. Germline V gives CDR1 SGDLS, CDR2 YYNGEE. CDR3 length: 17 amino acids. CDR3 protein: CASSVATGAGGVYEQFF. In DNA form, the CDR3 reads TGTGCCAGCAGCGTAGCTACGGGAGCGGGGGGGGTCTATGAGCAGTTCTTC.

The V gene is TRBV3-1, the J gene TRBJ1-2, with 9 nucleotides matching TRBD1. After removal of 3 bases from V and 7 bases from J, the junction contained 3 bases not matched to a gene. Germline V CDR1 and CDR2: LGHDT, YNNKEL (reference sequence). The CDR3 sequence is 13 residues long. The CDR3 nucleotides are TGTGCCAGCAGCCATGGGACAGGGAGTGGCTACACCTTC. This codes for CASSHGTGSGYTF.

This clonotype was detected a few times. This chain connects TRBV5-1 to TRBJ1-1; D unclear. The CDR3 has 12 residues. The V end lost 5 bases, the J end lost 0 bases, and 5 bases lay between the germline ends. CDR1 is SGHRS, CDR2 YFSETQ, per germline. The DNA of the CDR3 is TGCGCCAGCAGATTTTTGAACACTGAAGCTTTCTTT. This sequence encodes CASRFLNTEAFF.

This clonotype was detected only a few times. The V call is TRBV5-1, the J call TRBJ2-2; D may be TRBD2 (6 bases). The V gene's germline CDR1 is SGHRS and CDR2 YFSETQ. The CDR3 has 16 residues. Trimming stripped 1 base from V and 0 bases from J, with 10 bases between. In DNA form, the CDR3 reads TGCGCCAGCAGCTTGACCGGGGGTCCGAACACCGGGGAGCTGTTTTTT. The encoded protein is CASSLTGGPNTGELFF. The variable domain in full, with the rest retrieved from reference TRBV5-1 and TRBJ2-2, is KAGVTQTPRYLIKTRGQQVTLSCSPISGHRSVSWYQQTPGQGLQFLFEYFSETQRNKGNFPGRFSGRQFSNSRSEMNVSTLELGDSALYLCASSLTGGPNTGELFFGEGSRLTVL.

The sample holds one count of this clonotype. The chain links TRBV10-3 to TRBJ2-7; TRBD1 matches 7 bases. This CDR3 contains 14 residues. In germline, CDR1 is ENHRY, CDR2 SYGVKD. With 3 bases clipped from V and 5 bases from J, the junction kept 7 bases outside the gene matches. As DNA, the CDR3 is TGTGCCATCAGTGAAGGGACAGATGTTGACGAGCAGTACTTC. Translated, it gives CAISEGTDVDEQYF.

The V call is TRBV5-5, the J call TRBJ2-5, with D perhaps matching TRBD1 or TRBD2 (5 bases each). Deletions cut 0 bases from V and 2 bases from J, with 14 bases between. The CDR3 sequence is 16 residues long. CDR1 is SGHKS and CDR2 is YYEKEE in the germline V gene (reference sequence). CDR3 sequence (DNA): TGTGCCAGCAGCTTGGGTCACGGGGCTGAACAAGAGACCCAGTACTTC. It specifies CASSLGHGAEQETQYF.

The chain recombines TRBV21-1 with TRBJ2-1; the table calls TRBD2, which could not be checked here. TRBV21-1 is tagged as a pseudogene. The CDR3 runs 17 residues. The CDR3 reads CASSKDGGSGGYNEQFF. In nucleotides, the CDR3 is TGTGCCAGCAGCAAAGACGGGGGGAGCGGGGGCTACAATGAGCAGTTCTTC.

V and J are TRBV6-5 and TRBJ1-2; D gene ambiguous. V shed 0 bases and J shed 8 bases, with 16 bases lying between them. CDR3 length equals 15 residues. The germline gives CDR1 MNHEY, CDR2 SVGAGI. The CDR3 DNA is TGTGCCAGCAGTTACTCCGCGGACGTAGGCTACGGCTACACCTTC. Translated: CASSYSADVGYGYTF.

The V call is TRBV7-8, the J call TRBJ2-1; D unclear. The V gene's germline CDR1 is SGHVS and CDR2 FQNEAQ. Trimming took off 7 bases at V and 9 bases at J, with 13 bases between the two ends. This CDR3 region has 12 residues. The CDR3 reads CASTPVLGEQFF. CDR3 bases: TGTGCCAGCACCCCCGTTCTCGGTGAGCAGTTCTTC.

The V gene is TRBV2, the J gene TRBJ2-2; 9 nucleotides line up with TRBD2. Germline loops: CDR1 SNHLY, CDR2 FYNNEI. The V gene end was trimmed by 6 bases and the J gene end by 3 bases; junction bases not matched to a gene: 14. CDR3 length equals 18 residues. The chain's CDR3 is CASRRGLAGNRDTGELFF. The CDR3 nucleotides are TGTGCCAGCAGGAGGGGGCTAGCGGGAAATCGCGACACCGGGGAGCTGTTTTTT.

This clonotype was seen more than once but under ten times. The chain joins TRBV28 to TRBJ2-1, with D unclear. Germline CDR1 reads MDHEN; CDR2 reads SYDVKM. CDR3 length: 16 amino acids. Between the trimmed V and J ends, which lost 4 bases and 5 bases, there was a span of 18 bases. CDR3 bases: TGTGCCAGCAGTTCGCCAGCTACCTCAGCCCACAATGAGCAGTTCTTC. Translating it yields CASSSPATSAHNEQFF.

In this sample, this clonotype turned up a few times. The chain uses TRBV12-3 or TRBV12-4 and TRBJ2-7, with TRBD1 identical over 10 bases. CDR3 length equals 15 residues. V was pared by 6 bases and J by 4 bases, with 9 bases of the junction left unmatched. DNA of the CDR3: TGTGCCAGCAGCCCACGCGGACAGGGGGAGTACGAGCAGTACTTC. Encoded protein: CASSPRGQGEYEQYF.

This clonotype showed up just a few times. CDR3 protein: CASSTKRNTEAFF. The CDR3 DNA reads TGTGCCAGCAGTACGAAACGTAACACTGAAGCTTTCTTT. V gene TRBV6-1 combines with J gene TRBJ1-1; the D is unclear. This CDR3 spans 13 amino acids. Trimming took 5 bases from V and 2 from J, leaving 9 bases between them. Germline CDR1 is MNHNS and CDR2 is SASEGT.

This chain links TRBV10-3 with TRBJ2-1; the match to TRBD2 covers 11 bases. The CDR3 runs 13 residues. Germline lookup yields CDR1 ENHRY and CDR2 SYGVKD. V was pared by 8 bases and J by 7 bases, with 4 bases of the junction left unmatched. CDR3 DNA sequence: TGTGCCATCGGTCGACTAGCGGGGAATGAGCAGTTCTTC. Translating gives CAIGRLAGNEQFF.

This clonotype was seen ten or more times. The chain uses TRBV10-3 and TRBJ2-5; 7 positions match TRBD2. This CDR3 is 16 amino acids long. With 3 bases clipped from V and 4 bases from J, the junction kept 11 bases outside the gene matches. In germline, CDR1 is ENHRY, CDR2 SYGVKD. CDR3 sequence reads: CAISDSRGSLIETQYF. The CDR3 DNA sequence: TGTGCCATCAGTGACTCGCGCGGGAGTCTCATAGAGACCCAGTACTTC.

The CDR3, as DNA: TGCGCCAGCAGTGAGGCAGGCTCCTACGAGCAGTACGTC. This gives the protein CASSEAGSYEQYV. V gene TRBV10-2 combines with J gene TRBJ2-7; unclear D gene. Germline CDR1 reads WSHSY; CDR2 reads SAAADI. Trimming cost V 2 bases and J 0 bases, with 5 bases left between them. CDR3 length equals 13 residues.

This chain links TRBV3-1 with TRBJ2-7; D might be TRBD1 or TRBD2, each matching 5 bases. There are 13 residues in the CDR3. V lost 5 bases to trimming and J lost 6 bases, with 14 bases between them. Germline values: CDR1 LGHDT, CDR2 YNNKEL (reference sequence). CDR3 nucleotides: TGTGCCAGCAGCTGGGACCCGGCAGGCGAGCAGTACGTC. Translation gives CASSWDPAGEQYV.

The chain links TRBV29-1 to TRBJ2-7, with D maybe TRBD1 (6 bases). Per the germline V gene, CDR1 is SQVTM and CDR2 is ANQGSEA. CDR3 length: 14 amino acids. V lost 3 bases and J lost 4, with 16 bases in between. Written as DNA, the CDR3 is TGCAGCGTTGAGAAACCGGGACACCGGTACGAGCAGTACTTC. It yields the protein CSVEKPGHRYEQYF.

The rearrangement links TRBV29-1 to TRBJ2-3; 9 positions agree with TRBD1. This CDR3 region has 12 residues. V was clipped by 7 bases and J by 4 bases; unmatched bases: 3. The germline gives CDR1 SQVTM, CDR2 ANQGSEA. The CDR3 sequence is CSAGQGADTQYF. The DNA of the CDR3 is TGCAGCGCGGGACAGGGAGCAGATACGCAGTATTTT.

The J gene is TRBJ2-1, the V gene TRBV10-3, with 12 positions matching TRBD2. CDR3 length equals 14 residues. The V segment lost 8 bases and the J segment 8 bases; nucleotides outside the gene matches: 7. Germline V gene lookup returns CDR1 ENHRY and CDR2 SYGVKD. The CDR3 DNA reads TGTGCCATCGACCCTAGCGGGGGGGCCTATGAGCAGTTCTTC. Translated: CAIDPSGGAYEQFF.

This chain joins TRBV12-3 or TRBV12-4 and TRBJ1-2; D remains unclear. CDR3 size: 18 residues. V dropped 5 bases and J dropped 6 bases, with 28 bases sitting between them. Here the CDR3 reads CASSPDRITKPTGNGYTF. DNA for the CDR3: TGTGCCAGCAGTCCCGATAGGATTACCAAGCCCACCGGGAATGGCTACACCTTC.

The chain joins TRBV4-1 to TRBJ2-5; 8 bases match TRBD1. The V and J ends lost 6 bases and 5 bases, in that order; junction bases with no gene match: 8. The CDR3 spans 14 residues. In germline, CDR1 is MGHRA, CDR2 YSYEKL. This CDR3 is CASSRTGTWETQYF. The CDR3 bases are TGCGCCAGCAGTCGGACAGGGACATGGGAGACCCAGTACTTC.

The rearrangement uses TRBV3-1 and TRBJ2-2, with 12 bases that match TRBD2. J was trimmed by 0 bases and V by 6 bases; bases with no gene match: 8. This CDR3 spans 18 amino acids. Germline loops: CDR1 LGHDT, CDR2 YNNKEL (reference sequence). CDR3: CASSLLAGGAANTGELFF. CDR3 nucleotide sequence: TGTGCCAGCAGTCTCCTAGCGGGAGGGGCCGCGAACACCGGGGAGCTGTTTTTT.

The CDR3 loop is CAVSPGRETQYF. CDR3 coding DNA: TGTGCCGTCTCTCCAGGCCGAGAGACCCAGTACTTC. The chain carries TRBV2 and TRBJ2-5; D not resolved. The V end lost 11 bases, the J end lost 4 bases, and 14 bases lay between the germline ends. The germline gives CDR1 SNHLY, CDR2 FYNNEI. The CDR3 loop spans 12 amino acids.

The chain uses TRBV3-1 and TRBJ2-1; the match to TRBD2 covers 7 bases. CDR1 and CDR2 from the germline V gene are LGHDT and YNNKEL (reference sequence). There are 14 residues in the CDR3. With 4 bases clipped from V and 8 bases from J, the junction kept 8 bases outside the gene matches. The CDR3 nucleotides are TGTGCCAGCAGCCGAAGCGGGAAGGGCGATGAGCAGTTCTTC. Its translation is CASSRSGKGDEQFF.

This CDR3 is CAITPDSHIYEQYF. The CDR3 DNA sequence: TGTGCCATCACGCCGGACAGCCACATCTACGAGCAGTACTTC. The rearrangement links TRBV6-1 to TRBJ2-7; a weak D match, TRBD1 (6 bases). V was trimmed by 10 bases and J by 3 bases, leaving 19 bases between them. Germline assignment: CDR1 MNHNS and CDR2 SASEGT. There are 14 residues in the CDR3.

This clonotype was detected many times. V gene TRBV10-3 combines with J gene TRBJ2-3; no clear D. The CDR3 extends over 14 amino acids. Trimming removed 3 bases at V and 0 bases at J, with 7 bases between. Germline lookup yields CDR1 ENHRY and CDR2 SYGVKD. Here the CDR3 reads CAISDPRSTDTQYF. The CDR3 DNA follows: TGTGCCATCAGTGATCCCAGGAGCACAGATACGCAGTATTTT.